The clone carrying this T cell receptor beta chain was seen at least ten times. TCR beta VDJ and CDR3 were profiled, and genomic DNA was the template. Using its own MiXCR run on the reads, TCRdb lists one record per CDR3 protein. The table lists 100,000 to 150,000 distinct CDR3 sequences, about 43% of them singletons. The data are from a study of CD8+CD57+ T cells in acquired aplastic anemia. After removal of 7 bases from V and 2 bases from J, the junction contained 7 bases not matched to a gene. Germline CDR1 reads MNHNS; CDR2 reads SASEGT. This CDR3 spans 14 amino acids. Patients who underwent sequencing had shown CD8+CD57+ cell expansion by flow cytometry.

V gene TRBV6-1 combines with J gene TRBJ1-2; TRBD1 aligns across 7 bases. Sample: sorted CD4+, CD8+, or CD8+CD57+ T cells (not recorded which) from PBMCs. The TCR sequence derives from a human donor with aplastic anemia. CDR3 amino acids: CASNAGTANYGYTF. The CDR3 nucleotides read TGTGCCAGCAACGCCGGGACAGCAAACTATGGCTACACCTTC.